What follows are 6 T cell receptor beta chains derived from one specimen sequenced in a study of blood T cell repertoires in COVID-19. Using immunoSEQ multiplex PCR, the repertoire was profiled, and TCRdb retains in-frame clones only, with some absent. The sample contains over 600,000 clones, 85% to 90% of which appear only once. Material for sequencing was peripheral blood. These receptors all come from a woman aged 18-29 years with acute or convalescent COVID-19.

CDR3 DNA sequence: TGTGCCAGCTCAGCGTCACAGGGTTCGGGTGAAAAACTGTTTTTT. This encodes CASSASQGSGEKLFF. This chain links TRBV18 with TRBJ1-4; tentative D call: TRBD1 (6 bases). The CDR3 consists of 15 residues. The V end lost 5 bases, the J end lost 7 bases, and 17 bases lay between the germline ends. Germline loops: CDR1 KGHSH, CDR2 LQKENI.

The chain is built from TRBV5-1 and TRBJ2-5, with D possibly being TRBD1 (6 bases). From germline, CDR1 is SGHRS and CDR2 YFSETQ. The CDR3 has 15 amino acids. V dropped 0 bases and J dropped 1 base, with 10 bases sitting between them. In nucleotides, the CDR3 is TGCGCCAGCAGCTTGGATGGGGGCAGCCAAGAGACCCAGTACTTC. Protein sequence: CASSLDGGSQETQYF. Variable domain in full (rest from reference TRBV5-1 and TRBJ2-5): KAGVTQTPRYLIKTRGQQVTLSCSPISGHRSVSWYQQTPGQGLQFLFEYFSETQRNKGNFPGRFSGRQFSNSRSEMNVSTLELGDSALYLCASSLDGGSQETQYFGPGTRLLVL.

The chain has TRBV6-5 and TRBJ1-2, with D possibly being TRBD1 (6 bases). CDR3 size: 13 residues. Looked up from germline, CDR1 is MNHEY and CDR2 is SVGAGI. Between the trimmed V and J ends, which lost 6 bases and 6 bases, there was a span of 14 bases. The CDR3 bases are TGTGCCAGCAGGCCGGACAGCCTGAATGGCTACACCTTC. Its protein product is CASRPDSLNGYTF.

This chain joins TRBV5-1 and TRBJ2-6; TRBD1 matches 10 bases. The germline V gene encodes CDR1 SGHRS and CDR2 YFSETQ. The CDR3 length is 19 residues. Trimming removed 3 bases from V and 1 base from J; junction bases left unmatched: 10. As DNA, the CDR3 is TGCGCCAGCAGCTGGGTTCGGGGACAGGGGACTTCTGGGGCCAACGTCCTGACTTTC. Protein product: CASSWVRGQGTSGANVLTF.

This chain connects TRBV2 to TRBJ1-5; D remains ambiguous. This CDR3 has 13 amino acids. Deletions cut 7 bases from V and 2 bases from J, with 9 bases between. CDR1 is SNHLY, CDR2 FYNNEI, per germline. The CDR3, as DNA: TGTGCCAGCAAAGCCTATGGCAATCAGCCCCAGCATTTT. Its translation: CASKAYGNQPQHF.

The V and J genes are TRBV4-1 and TRBJ1-1; TRBD1 might be the D (5 bases). V was cut by 2 bases and J by 4 bases, with 23 bases left in between. Germline assignment: CDR1 MGHRA and CDR2 YSYEKL. The CDR3 contains 18 residues. CDR3 sequence: CASSQNKLSAGFFTEAFF. For the CDR3, the DNA is TGCGCCAGCAGCCAAAATAAACTCTCCGCAGGGTTCTTCACTGAAGCTTTCTTT.